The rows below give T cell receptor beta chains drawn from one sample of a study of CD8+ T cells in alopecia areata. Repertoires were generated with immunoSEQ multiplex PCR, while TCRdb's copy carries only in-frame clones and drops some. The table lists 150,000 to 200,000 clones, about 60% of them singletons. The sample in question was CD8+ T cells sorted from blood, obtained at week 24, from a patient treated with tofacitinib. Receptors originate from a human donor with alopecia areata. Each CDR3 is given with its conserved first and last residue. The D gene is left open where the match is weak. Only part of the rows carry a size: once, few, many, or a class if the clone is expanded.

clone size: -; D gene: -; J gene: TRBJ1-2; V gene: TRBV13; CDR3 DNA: TGTGCCAGCAGCTTAGGGGGATACGAGGAGACCTTC; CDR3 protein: CASSLGGYEETF
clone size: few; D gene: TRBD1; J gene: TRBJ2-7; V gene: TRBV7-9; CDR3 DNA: TGTGCCAGCAGTTCGAACAGGGGGCAGGACGAGCAGTACTTC; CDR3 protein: CASSSNRGQDEQYF
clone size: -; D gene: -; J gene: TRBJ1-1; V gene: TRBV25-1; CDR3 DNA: TGTGCCAGCAGTGAATTGGACCCACCTCCGAACACTGAAGCTTTCTTT; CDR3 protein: CASSELDPPPNTEAFF
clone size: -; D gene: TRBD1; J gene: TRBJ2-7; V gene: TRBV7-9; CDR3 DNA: TGTGCCAGCAGCTTAAGGACAGGGGCCTACGAGCAGTACTTC; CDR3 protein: CASSLRTGAYEQYF
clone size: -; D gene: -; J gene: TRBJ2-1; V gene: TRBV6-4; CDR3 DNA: TGTGCCAGCAGACAGGGCAATGAGCAGTTCTTC; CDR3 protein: CASRQGNEQFF
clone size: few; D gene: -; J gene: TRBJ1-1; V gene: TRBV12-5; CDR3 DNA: TGTGCTAGTGGTTTGCGGATAGAAAACACTGAAGCTTTCTTT; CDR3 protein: CASGLRIENTEAFF
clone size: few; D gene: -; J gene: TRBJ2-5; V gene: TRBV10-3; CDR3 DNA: TGTGCCATCAGTGAAACAGAGACCCAGTACTTC; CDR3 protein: CAISETETQYF
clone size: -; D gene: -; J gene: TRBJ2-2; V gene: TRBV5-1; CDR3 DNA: TGCGCCAGCAGCTTGCGGGGGGCCTACACCGGGGAGCTGTTTTTT; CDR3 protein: CASSLRGAYTGELFF
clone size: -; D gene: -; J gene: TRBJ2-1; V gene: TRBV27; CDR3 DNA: TGTGCCAGCAGTGTGTCGACTAATTACAATGAGCAGTTCTTC; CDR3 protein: CASSVSTNYNEQFF
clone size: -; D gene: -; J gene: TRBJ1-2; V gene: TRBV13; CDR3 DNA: TGTGCCAGCAGCTCGGGTAGGGGAGCGGGCTATGGCTACACCTTC; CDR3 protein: CASSSGRGAGYGYTF
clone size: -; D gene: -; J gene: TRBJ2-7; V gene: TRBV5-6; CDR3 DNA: TGTGCCAGCAGCTTAGGGCACAGCCCCTACGAGCAGTACTTC; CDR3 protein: CASSLGHSPYEQYF
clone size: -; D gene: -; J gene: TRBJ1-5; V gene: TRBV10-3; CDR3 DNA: TGTGCCATCAGACAAGGCCTTGGGGCGAATCAGCCCCAGCATTTT; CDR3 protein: CAIRQGLGANQPQHF
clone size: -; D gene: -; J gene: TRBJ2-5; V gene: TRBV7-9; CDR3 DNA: TGTGCCAGCAGCCCCTCGGGGGGCCGGTACCAAGAGACCCAGTACTTC; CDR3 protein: CASSPSGGRYQETQYF
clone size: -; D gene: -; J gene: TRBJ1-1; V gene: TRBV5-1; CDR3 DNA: TGCGCCAGCAGCTTGGGTTCTCGGGGGCTGAACACTGAAGCTTTCTTT; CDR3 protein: CASSLGSRGLNTEAFF
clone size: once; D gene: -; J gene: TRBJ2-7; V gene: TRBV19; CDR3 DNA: TGTGCCAGTAGTGCGGGAAGGTCGTACGAGCAGTACTTC; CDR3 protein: CASSAGRSYEQYF
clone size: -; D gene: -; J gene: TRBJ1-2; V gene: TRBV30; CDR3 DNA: TGTGCCTGGAGTGCTGAGGGCTACACCTTC; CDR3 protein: CAWSAEGYTF
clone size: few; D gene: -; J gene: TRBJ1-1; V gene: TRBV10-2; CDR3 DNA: TGCGCCAGCATTCCAATTGTGAACACTGAAGCTTTCTTT; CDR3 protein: CASIPIVNTEAFF
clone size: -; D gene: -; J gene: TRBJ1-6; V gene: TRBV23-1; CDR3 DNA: TGCGCCAGCAGTCTGGACTTGGGGGGGACTATCAATTCACCCCTCCACTTT; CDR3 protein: CASSLDLGGTINSPLHF
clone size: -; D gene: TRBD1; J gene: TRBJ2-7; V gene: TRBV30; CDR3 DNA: TGTGCCTCGGGACAGGGGTTGTACGAGCAGTACTTC; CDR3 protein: CASGQGLYEQYF
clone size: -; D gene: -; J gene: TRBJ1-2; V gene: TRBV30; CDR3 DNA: TGTGCCTGGAGTCCAGGTTTTAACTATGGCTACACCTTC; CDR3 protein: CAWSPGFNYGYTF
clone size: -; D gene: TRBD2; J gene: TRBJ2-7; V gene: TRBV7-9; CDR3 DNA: TGTGCCAGCAGCTTAGCCGGACTAGCGGGGGTGACCTACGAGCAGTACTTC; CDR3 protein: CASSLAGLAGVTYEQYF
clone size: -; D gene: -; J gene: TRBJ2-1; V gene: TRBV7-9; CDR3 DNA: TGTGCCAGCAGCTCCCGCGGGTCTCAGCAGTTCTTC; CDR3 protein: CASSSRGSQQFF
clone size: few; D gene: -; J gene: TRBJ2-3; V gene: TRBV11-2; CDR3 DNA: TGTGCCAGCAGCCGTCGCGGCACAGATACGCAGTATTTT; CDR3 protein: CASSRRGTDTQYF
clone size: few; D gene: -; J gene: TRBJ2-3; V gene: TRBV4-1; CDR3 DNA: TGCGCCAGCAGCCAACGGGGGGCAGGGGATACGCAGTATTTT; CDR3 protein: CASSQRGAGDTQYF
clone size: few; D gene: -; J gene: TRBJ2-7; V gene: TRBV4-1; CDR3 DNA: TGCGCCAGCAGCCAAGGGGACGAGCAGTACTTC; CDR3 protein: CASSQGDEQYF
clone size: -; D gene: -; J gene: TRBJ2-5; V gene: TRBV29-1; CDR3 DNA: TGCAGCGTTGAAGACAGGGGCCAAGAGACCCAGTACTTC; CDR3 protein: CSVEDRGQETQYF
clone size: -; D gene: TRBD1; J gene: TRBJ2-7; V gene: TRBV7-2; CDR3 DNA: TGTGCCAGCAGCTTGAAAGGGACAGGGTCCTACGAGCAGTACTTC; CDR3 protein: CASSLKGTGSYEQYF
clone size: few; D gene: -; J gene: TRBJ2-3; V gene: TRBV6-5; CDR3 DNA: TGTGCCAGCGGGGGAGGATCTAGCACAGATACGCAGTATTTT; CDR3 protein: CASGGGSSTDTQYF
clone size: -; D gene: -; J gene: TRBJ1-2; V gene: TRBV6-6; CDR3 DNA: TGTGCCAGCAGTGGCCCGACAGGAGGCCACTATGGCTACACCTTC; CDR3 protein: CASSGPTGGHYGYTF
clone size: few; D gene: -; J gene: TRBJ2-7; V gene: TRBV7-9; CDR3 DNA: TGTGCCAGCAGCCAAAGACACTCATTTAGGGAGCAGTACTTC; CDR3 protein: CASSQRHSFREQYF
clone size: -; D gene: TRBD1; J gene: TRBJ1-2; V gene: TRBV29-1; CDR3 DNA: TGCAGCGTTGTGATACCAGGGGGCTTAGGCTATGGCTACACCTTC; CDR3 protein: CSVVIPGGLGYGYTF
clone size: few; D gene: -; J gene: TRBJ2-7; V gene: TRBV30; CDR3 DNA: TGTGCCTGGAGTGGTCGAAGTCATTACGAGCAGTACTTC; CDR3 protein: CAWSGRSHYEQYF
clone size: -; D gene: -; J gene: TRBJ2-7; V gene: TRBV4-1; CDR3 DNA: TGCGCCAGCAGCCAAGTAAGGGCCTACGAGCAGTACTTC; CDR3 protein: CASSQVRAYEQYF
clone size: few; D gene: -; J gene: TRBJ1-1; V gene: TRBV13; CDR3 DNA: TGTGCCAGCAGGGACCCCCGGGGTGTGGTGGCTGAAGCTTTCTTT; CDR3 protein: CASRDPRGVVAEAFF
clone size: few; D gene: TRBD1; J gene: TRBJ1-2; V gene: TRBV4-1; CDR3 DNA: TGCGCCAGCAGCCTCGACAGGGGCTATGGCTACACCTTC; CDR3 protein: CASSLDRGYGYTF
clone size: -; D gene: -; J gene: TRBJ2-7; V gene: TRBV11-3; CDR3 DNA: TGTGCCAGCAGCCCAAGGGGGAGCTCCTACGAGCAGTACTTC; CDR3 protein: CASSPRGSSYEQYF
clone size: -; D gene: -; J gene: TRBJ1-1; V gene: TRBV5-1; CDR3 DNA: TGCGCCAGCAGCTTGGGGGCAGGGAACACTGAAGCTTTCTTT; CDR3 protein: CASSLGAGNTEAFF
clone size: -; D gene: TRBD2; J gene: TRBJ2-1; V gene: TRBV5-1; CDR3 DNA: TGCGCCAGCAGCTTGGCGACTAGCGGGAGGCATGAGCAGTTCTTC; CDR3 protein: CASSLATSGRHEQFF
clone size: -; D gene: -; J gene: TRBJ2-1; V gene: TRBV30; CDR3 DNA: TGTGCCTGGAGTGTAACAAGCTCCTACAATGAGCAGTTCTTC; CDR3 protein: CAWSVTSSYNEQFF
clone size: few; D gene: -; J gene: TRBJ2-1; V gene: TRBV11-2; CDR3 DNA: TGTGCCAGCAGCTTAAAGGGGGGCCTGGCCCCTCTCTACAATGAGCAGTTCTTC; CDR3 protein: CASSLKGGLAPLYNEQFF
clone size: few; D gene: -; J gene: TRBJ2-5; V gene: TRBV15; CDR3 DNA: TGTGCCACCAGCAGAGGGTTCCGGGACGGAAGGAAAGAGACCCAGTACTTC; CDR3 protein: CATSRGFRDGRKETQYF
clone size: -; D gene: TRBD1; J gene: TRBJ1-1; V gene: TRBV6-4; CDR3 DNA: TGTGCCAGCAGTGACTGGACAGGTGAAGCTTTCTTT; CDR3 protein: CASSDWTGEAFF
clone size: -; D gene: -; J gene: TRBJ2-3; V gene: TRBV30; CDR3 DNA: TGTGCCTGGGAGCCCCCGGTAGGCCGAAATTCAGATACGCAGTATTTT; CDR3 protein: CAWEPPVGRNSDTQYF
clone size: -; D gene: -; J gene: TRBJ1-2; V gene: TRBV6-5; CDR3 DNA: TGTGCCAGCAGCGCCAGCCGGGGGTCTGCTGGCTACACCTTC; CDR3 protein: CASSASRGSAGYTF
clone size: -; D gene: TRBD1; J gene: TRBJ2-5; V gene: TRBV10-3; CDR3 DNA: TGTGCCATCAGTGAGATGGACAGGGAAGAGACCCAGTACTTC; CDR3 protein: CAISEMDREETQYF
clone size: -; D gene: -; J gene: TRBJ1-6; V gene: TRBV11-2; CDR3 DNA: TGTGCCAGCAGCCGACAGGCCGCCGCCTATAATTCACCCCTCCACTTT; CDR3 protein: CASSRQAAAYNSPLHF
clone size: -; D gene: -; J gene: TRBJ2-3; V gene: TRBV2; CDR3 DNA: TGTGCCAGCAGTGAAGCGCTTAGCACAGATACGCAGTATTTT; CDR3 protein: CASSEALSTDTQYF
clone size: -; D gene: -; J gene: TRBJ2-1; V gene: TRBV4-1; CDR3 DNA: TGCGCCAGCACCCGACTGGGGGGGCTGAGCTCCTACAATGAGCAGTTCTTC; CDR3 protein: CASTRLGGLSSYNEQFF
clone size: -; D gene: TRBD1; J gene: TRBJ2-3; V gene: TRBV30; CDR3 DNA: TGTGCCTGGAGCGAAGGGACAGGGCCTAGCACAGATACGCAGTATTTT; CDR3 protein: CAWSEGTGPSTDTQYF
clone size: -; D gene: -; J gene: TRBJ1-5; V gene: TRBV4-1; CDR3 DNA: TGCGCCAGCAGCCAGGGAGGTCCCCTGCTTGAGCCCCAGCATTTT; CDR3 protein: CASSQGGPLLEPQHF
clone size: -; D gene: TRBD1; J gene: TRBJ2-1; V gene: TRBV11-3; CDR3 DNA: TGTGCCAGCAGCTCGGGACAGGGGCCCTACAATGAGCAGTTCTTC; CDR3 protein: CASSSGQGPYNEQFF